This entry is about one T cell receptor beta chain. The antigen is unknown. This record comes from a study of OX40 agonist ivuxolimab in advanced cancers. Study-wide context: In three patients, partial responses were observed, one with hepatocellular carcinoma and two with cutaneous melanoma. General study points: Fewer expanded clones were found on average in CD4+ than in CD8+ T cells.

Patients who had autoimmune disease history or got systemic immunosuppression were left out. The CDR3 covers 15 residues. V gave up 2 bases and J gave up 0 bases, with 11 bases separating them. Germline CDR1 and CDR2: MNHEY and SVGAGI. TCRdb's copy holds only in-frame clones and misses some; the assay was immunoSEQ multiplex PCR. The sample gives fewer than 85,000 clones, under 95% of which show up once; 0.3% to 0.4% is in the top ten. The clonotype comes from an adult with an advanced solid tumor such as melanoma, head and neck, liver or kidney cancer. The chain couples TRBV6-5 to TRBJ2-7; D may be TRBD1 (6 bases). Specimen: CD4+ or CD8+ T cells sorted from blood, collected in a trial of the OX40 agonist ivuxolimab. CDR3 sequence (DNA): TGTGCCAGCAGTTACACCGACAGGCGCTCCTACGAGCAGTACTTC. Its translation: CASSYTDRRSYEQYF.